The TCR beta chain under discussion was sequenced for a study of T cell changes during pregnancy in multiple sclerosis. Profiling relied on immunoSEQ multiplex PCR, and the TCRdb table lists in-frame clones only, not all of them. The sample consists of about 100,000 clones, 80% to 95% of them appearing once. Trimming at V came to 6 bases and at J to 7 bases, leaving 12 bases not matched to a gene. CDR3 length: 15 residues. Germline V gene sequence: CDR1 SGDLS, CDR2 YYNGEE. This receptor was identified in a female donor with multiple sclerosis, enrolled in a pregnancy study. The sequences come from peripheral blood, collected after pregnancy. The V call is TRBV9, the J call TRBJ1-4, with TRBD1 identical over 7 bases. The CDR3 nucleotides read TGTGCCAGCACCCGTAGGGTAGGGGGCGGTGAAAAACTGTTTTTT. Protein sequence: CASTRRVGGGEKLFF.